This record looks at one T cell receptor (beta chain) sequence and its context. The method was immunoSEQ multiplex PCR; TCRdb's version includes in-frame clones alone and lacks a portion of them. The table has some 180,000 clones, around nine tenths seen once. This sample was included in a study of T cell responses to AZD1222 COVID-19 vaccine. The starting material was peripheral blood, obtained 28 days after the second AZD1222 dose. The TCR comes from an adult who received the AZD1222 COVID-19 vaccine.

The CDR3 coding sequence is TGTGCAAGTCGCTTAGTGCCGGGGGGCTACACCTTC. Protein product: CASRLVPGGYTF. The V and J genes are TRBV12-2 and TRBJ1-2. TRBV12-2 is a pseudogene. This CDR3 region has 12 residues.